Listed below are T cell receptor beta chains from one sample, sequenced in a study of cytotoxic CD8 clonotypes in ibrutinib-treated CLL. Sequencing was performed with immunoSEQ multiplex PCR; in TCRdb, only in-frame clones are kept and a portion is missing. In the table there are 25,000 to 30,000 clones, roughly 85% of which are singletons. Sequenced material: PBMCs, taken after 24 months of ibrutinib treatment. The receptor set was obtained from a human donor with chronic lymphocytic leukemia. The CDR3 runs from the conserved cysteine through the conserved F or W. The D gene is left open where the match is weak. For some rows the clone size is stated as once, few or many, or as a class when expanded; others skip it.

d_call j_call v_call clone_size cdr3_nt cdr3_aa
TRBD1 TRBJ1-4 TRBV5-1 NA TGCGCCAGCAGCTTGGACAGGGGGGGACCTGGTGAAAAACTGTTTTTT CASSLDRGGPGEKLFF
NA TRBJ2-5 TRBV5-4 NA TGTGCCAGCAGCTTGGCCGGGACACAAGAGACCCAGTACTTC CASSLAGTQETQYF
NA TRBJ2-7 TRBV28 once TGTGCCAGCAGTCTCGGACAGTACTACGAGCAGTACTTC CASSLGQYYEQYF
NA TRBJ2-5 TRBV19 NA TGTGCCAGTGGTACTTCAGGGACCCAGACCCAGTACTTC CASGTSGTQTQYF
NA TRBJ2-7 TRBV18 NA TGTGCCAGCTCACCACGGGGGAGCTCCTACGAGCAGTACTTC CASSPRGSSYEQYF
NA TRBJ1-5 TRBV27 NA TGTGCCAGCAGTTCCACGTGGAGCAATCAGCCCCAGCATTTT CASSSTWSNQPQHF
TRBD2 TRBJ2-3 TRBV28 NA TGTGCCAGCAGTAGGAGCGGACTAGCGGGTGGTAATACGCAGTATTTT CASSRSGLAGGNTQYF
TRBD1 TRBJ1-5 TRBV7-3 NA TGTGCCAGCAGCGGGCGAACAGGGGGCGCCGGACAGCCCCAGCATTTT CASSGRTGGAGQPQHF
TRBD1 TRBJ1-2 TRBV18 NA TGTGCCAGCTCACCACGGGACAGCACTAACTATGGCTACACCTTC CASSPRDSTNYGYTF
TRBD1 TRBJ1-6 TRBV12-5 NA TGTGCTAGTGGTTTGGACAGGGGACCTTATAATTCACCCCTCCACTTT CASGLDRGPYNSPLHF
NA TRBJ1-1 TRBV4-1 once TGCGCCAGCAGCCATGCAAACAGGGTCACTGAAGCTTTCTTT CASSHANRVTEAFF
NA TRBJ1-4 TRBV29-1 NA TGCAGCGTTGAAGGGACCTCAGGGGCCGCAACTAATGAAAAACTGTTTTTT CSVEGTSGAATNEKLFF
NA TRBJ2-1 TRBV18 NA TGTGCCAGCTCACCACAGGGGGGTTGGGATGAGCAGTTCTTC CASSPQGGWDEQFF
NA TRBJ2-5 TRBV1 NA TGCACCAGCAGCCACGGCGGGACTAGCGGCTCCCAAGAGACCCAGTACTTC CTSSHGGTSGSQETQYF
NA TRBJ1-2 TRBV5-1 NA TGCGCCAGCACCTTAGACGGATTCAACTATGGCTACACCTTC CASTLDGFNYGYTF
NA TRBJ1-4 TRBV6-5 few TGTGCCAGCAGTTATGGGTCGGAGGGTGAAAAACTGTTTTTT CASSYGSEGEKLFF
NA TRBJ1-2 TRBV19 NA TGTGCCAGTAGTAGGGGAAACTATGGCTACACCTTC CASSRGNYGYTF
TRBD1 TRBJ2-7 TRBV18 NA TGTGCCAGCTCATCCGGGACAGGGAAACCCTACGAGCAGTACTTC CASSSGTGKPYEQYF
TRBD2 TRBJ2-3 TRBV29-1 NA TGCAGCGGGAGCGGGGGCGGGGATACGCAGTATTTT CSGSGGGDTQYF
TRBD2 TRBJ2-1 TRBV10-1 once TGCGCCAGCAGTGAGCTAGCGGTGAATGAGCAGTTCTTC CASSELAVNEQFF
NA TRBJ1-1 TRBV2 NA TGTGCCAGCAGTGGACAGCCGAACACTGAAGCTTTCTTT CASSGQPNTEAFF
TRBD2 TRBJ2-7 TRBV25-1 NA TGTGCCAGCAGTGTAGGGCGGGGGGGCGCAGTTTACGAGCAGTACTTC CASSVGRGGAVYEQYF
TRBD2 TRBJ2-1 TRBV5-1 NA TGCGCCAGCAGCTTCATGACTAGCGGCCACAATGAGCAGTTCTTC CASSFMTSGHNEQFF
NA TRBJ1-3 TRBV28 few TGTGCCAGCAGTTTAACATTTGGAAACACCATATATTTT CASSLTFGNTIYF
NA TRBJ1-6 TRBV2 few TGTGCCAGCAGTGGGGGTTCACCCCTCCACTTT CASSGGSPLHF
NA TRBJ1-1 TRBV10-3 NA TGTGCCGCCCGTGGGGGGACACGGACTGAAGCTTTCTTT CAARGGTRTEAFF
TRBD1 TRBJ1-2 TRBV5-1 NA TGCGCCAGCAGCTTGGCTGACAGGGGCGCGAAGAGTAACTATGGCTACACCTTC CASSLADRGAKSNYGYTF
NA TRBJ1-1 TRBV27 NA TGTGCCAGCAGTTCCTGGGGGGGGCCGAACACTGAAGCTTTCTTT CASSSWGGPNTEAFF
NA TRBJ1-3 TRBV6-1 once TGTGCCAGCAGTGCAAGCATCGCGGAAAGCACCATATATTTT CASSASIAESTIYF
TRBD1 TRBJ1-3 TRBV9 NA TGTGCCAGCAGCGTTAGAGGACAGGGTGTAGCTGGAAACACCATATATTTT CASSVRGQGVAGNTIYF
NA TRBJ2-3 TRBV19 once TGTGCCAGTAGTATTTTTGCGCGGATAGCAGATACGCAGTATTTT CASSIFARIADTQYF
NA TRBJ1-1 TRBV9 once TGTGCCAGCAGCATAATCCCCGGGACGACTGAAGCTTTCTTT CASSIIPGTTEAFF
TRBD2 TRBJ2-7 TRBV6-6 once TGTGCCAGCAGTACTCCCGGACTAGCGGGGGGGTTGCAGTACTTC CASSTPGLAGGLQYF
NA TRBJ2-5 TRBV5-8 NA TGTGCCAGCAGCTTTCAGGACAACCAAGAGACCCAGTACTTC CASSFQDNQETQYF
NA TRBJ1-3 TRBV6-5 NA TGTGCCAGCAGCCAAAGCTCTGGAAACACCATATATTTT CASSQSSGNTIYF
NA TRBJ2-6 TRBV5-6 NA TGTGCCAGCAGCTTGGTAGCCAACGTCCTGACTTTC CASSLVANVLTF
TRBD2 TRBJ2-1 TRBV2 once TGTGCCAGCAGTGAAATGGCTAGCGGGCGTCAGTTCTTC CASSEMASGRQFF
TRBD2 TRBJ2-1 TRBV5-6 NA TGTGCCAGCAGCTTGGAGATAGCGGGGGACAATGAGCAGTTCTTC CASSLEIAGDNEQFF
TRBD1 TRBJ1-4 TRBV4-2 once TGTGCCAGCAGCCAACGGCCGGGACAGGGAGGTGAAAAACTGTTTTTT CASSQRPGQGGEKLFF
NA TRBJ1-4 TRBV4-1 NA TGCGCCAGCAGCTCCCATCAGGGGCAGGGGGAAAAACTGTTTTTT CASSSHQGQGEKLFF
NA TRBJ1-4 TRBV5-1 NA TGCGCCAGCGCTAAAGGGCAGGTAGATGAAAAACTGTTTTTT CASAKGQVDEKLFF
NA TRBJ2-1 TRBV7-3 NA TGTGCCAGCAGCTTCGGGTTGCTCAATGAGCAGTTCTTC CASSFGLLNEQFF
NA TRBJ1-2 TRBV18 NA TGTGCCAGCTCAAACAGTGGGCCGAAGATCTATGGCTACACCTTC CASSNSGPKIYGYTF
NA TRBJ1-2 TRBV7-9 few TGTGCCAGCAGCTCCCCAAGCGGGGTTTACTATGGCTACACCTTC CASSSPSGVYYGYTF
NA TRBJ2-3 TRBV28 NA TGTGCCAGCAGTTTAGCAGGGTCCCCGTCAGATACGCAGTATTTT CASSLAGSPSDTQYF
TRBD2 TRBJ2-1 TRBV7-3 NA TGTGCCAGCAGTTCCACCGGGACTACCTACAATGAGCAGTTCTTC CASSSTGTTYNEQFF